This passage covers 18 T cell receptor beta chains from one sample sequenced in a study of molecular identifiers for immune sequencing clone quantification. TCRdb called the PCR reads again in MiXCR, with one record for every CDR3 protein. The data show 350,000 or so distinct CDR3 sequences, about 20% seen once. Sequencing was performed on naive CD8+ T cells from blood, with Jurkat cell RNA spiked in. Subset described: FACS-sorted CD8+CD4-CCR7+CD45RA+ naive T cells. Receptor source: a human donor in good health. Some libraries in this study had Jurkat cell RNA spiked in.

Of note for this clonotype: A single base separates this from a much larger clone, so it may be a read error. The chain has TRBV5-6 and TRBJ2-3; D possibly uses TRBD1 or TRBD2 (5 bases each). CDR1 is SGHDT and CDR2 is YYEEEE in the germline V gene. The V end was cut by 5 bases, the J end by 4 bases, with 20 bases between. The CDR3 extends over 16 amino acids. The CDR3 sequence is CASRPGPAMGADTQYF. The CDR3 coding sequence is TGTGCCAGCAGACCGGGACCAGCGATGGGCGCAGATACGCAGTATTTT.

V and J are TRBV4-3 and TRBJ2-2; D is ambiguous. The germline gives CDR1 LGHNA, CDR2 YSLEER. V lost 1 base, J lost 7 bases, and 19 bases lay in between. CDR3 length: 17 residues. The CDR3 sequence is CASSQVNTPSGYGELFF. In nucleotides, the CDR3 is TGCGCCAGCAGCCAAGTGAATACCCCCTCCGGGTACGGGGAGCTGTTTTTT.

As for this clonotype: One base away lies a much larger clone, so this may be a sequencing read error. The rearrangement uses TRBV20-1 and TRBJ1-1; D remains unclear. Per germline, CDR1 DFQATT and CDR2 SNEGSKA (reference sequence). The CDR3 extends over 14 amino acids. V lost 0 bases and J 1 base, leaving 9 bases between the germline ends. The CDR3 is CSARDRHRNTEAFF. CDR3 DNA sequence: TGCAGTGCTAGAGATCGACACCGGAACACTGAAGCTTTCTTT.

This clonotype showed up many times. The CDR3 spells CASSAQDNEQFF. Here the CDR3 DNA reads TGTGCCAGTAGTGCGCAGGACAATGAGCAGTTCTTC. The rearrangement links TRBV19 to TRBJ2-1; no firm D call. The CDR3 is 12 amino acids. Between the trimmed V and J ends, which lost 5 bases and 5 bases, there was a span of 7 bases. Germline CDR1 reads LNHDA; CDR2 reads SQIVND (reference sequence).

Many counts were recorded for this clonotype. This chain uses TRBV30 with TRBJ2-7; 9 positions match TRBD2. Per the germline V gene, CDR1 is GTSNPN and CDR2 is SVGIG (reference sequence). The CDR3 runs 14 residues. With 7 bases clipped from V and 5 bases from J, the junction kept 12 bases outside the gene matches. The CDR3: CAYLSASGVHEQYF. The CDR3 DNA reads as TGTGCCTACCTAAGTGCTAGCGGGGTCCACGAGCAGTACTTC.

The table lists this clonotype with a few counts. J is TRBJ1-1 and V is TRBV4-1, with D unresolved. The CDR3 is 16 amino acids. V shed 0 bases and J shed 4 bases, with 15 bases lying between them. Germline lookup yields CDR1 MGHRA and CDR2 YSYEKL. CDR3 in amino acids: CASSQDRGLGGTEAFF. For the CDR3, the DNA is TGCGCCAGCAGCCAAGATCGGGGTCTTGGTGGCACTGAAGCTTTCTTT.

In the case of this clonotype: This could be a read error, since a much larger clone is one nucleotide away. The chain links TRBV13 to TRBJ2-2, with D possibly TRBD2 on 6 matching bases. This CDR3 is 15 amino acids long. Germline CDR1 reads PRHDT; CDR2 reads FYEKMQ (reference sequence). CDR3 coding DNA: TGTGCCAGCAGCTCTACGGAGGGGAACACCGAGGAGCTGTTTTTT. It specifies CASSSTEGNTEELFF. Full variable domain (rest looked up from reference TRBV13 and TRBJ2-2): AAGVIQSPRHLIKEKRETATLKCYPIPRHDTVYWYQQGPGQDPQFLISFYEKMQSDKGSIPDRFSAQQFSDYHSELNMSSLELGDSALYFCASSSTEGNTEELFFGEGSRLTVL.

In its sample, this clonotype was seen a few times. The V gene is TRBV19, the J gene TRBJ1-5; no clear D. The CDR3 covers 15 residues. Trimming shortened V by 4 bases and J by 2 bases, and 12 bases separated the two germline ends. From germline, CDR1 is LNHDA and CDR2 SQIVND (reference sequence). CDR3 loop: CASSTTDIGNQPQHF. The CDR3 DNA reads as TGTGCCAGTAGTACGACTGACATTGGCAATCAGCCCCAGCATTTT.

The sample holds a few counts of this clonotype. The chain's CDR3 is CASSYLLDRVPNSPLHF. In DNA form, the CDR3 reads TGTGCCAGCAGTTACCTCCTGGACAGGGTCCCAAATTCACCCCTCCACTTT. The genes are TRBV6-5 and TRBJ1-6; TRBD1 matches 8 bases. V lost 2 bases, J lost 7 bases, and 10 bases stayed unmatched. The germline gives CDR1 MNHEY, CDR2 SVGAGI. The CDR3 runs 17 residues.

About this clonotype itself: Being one base from a much bigger clone, this may be a read error. This is likely a read error, given that the CDR3 carries no conserved phenylalanine or tryptophan at its end. V and J are TRBV29-1 and TRBJ1-1, with D unclear. Trimming shortened V by 7 bases and J by 2 bases, and 5 bases separated the two germline ends. The CDR3 runs 10 residues. Germline V lookup: CDR1 SQVTM, CDR2 ANQGSEA. This chain's CDR3 is CSGYNTEAFL. The CDR3 DNA is TGCAGCGGCTATAACACTGAAGCTTTCCTT.

This clonotype was seen at least ten times. The chain joins TRBV14 to TRBJ1-2; the match to TRBD1 covers 7 bases. Germline assignment: CDR1 SGHDN and CDR2 FVKESK. The CDR3 consists of 15 residues. Trimming removed 2 bases from V and 4 bases from J; junction bases left unmatched: 7. CDR3 sequence: CASSQSGQVVYGYTF. The CDR3 bases are TGTGCCAGCAGCCAAAGTGGACAGGTTGTCTATGGCTACACCTTC.

As regards this clonotype: As the CDR3 is not closed by the conserved phenylalanine or tryptophan, this likely results from a read error. This chain connects TRBV27 to TRBJ2-3; TRBD2 is a possible D gene (6 bases). From germline, CDR1 is MNHEY and CDR2 SMNVEV (reference sequence). The CDR3 loop spans 15 amino acids. CDR3 residues: CASKAVSGDLDTQYL. CDR3 DNA sequence: TGTGCTAGCAAAGCCGTTAGCGGAGATTTAGATACGCAGTATCTT.

This clonotype appeared many times. The V call is TRBV7-2, the J call TRBJ2-7; 8 nucleotides align to TRBD1. Per germline, CDR1 SGHTA and CDR2 FQGNSA. CDR3 length: 14 residues. V was pared by 7 bases and J by 2 bases, with 7 bases of the junction left unmatched. The CDR3 coding sequence is TGTGCCAGCATGGGGCAGGGGGCCCCCTACGAGCAGTACTTC. Amino acids: CASMGQGAPYEQYF.

This clonotype was seen many times. The genes are TRBV30 and TRBJ2-2; D is unclear. CDR1 is GTSNPN, CDR2 SVGIG, per germline (reference sequence). CDR3 length equals 13 residues. The ends were cut back, 6 bases at V and 2 bases at J, with 10 bases in the middle. CDR3 region: CACQATNTGELFF. Here the CDR3 DNA reads TGTGCCTGCCAGGCCACAAACACCGGGGAGCTGTTTTTT.

This clonotype was counted ten times or more. This chain joins TRBV25-1 and TRBJ1-1, with D possibly matching TRBD1 (5 bases). Germline V gene data show CDR1 as MGHDK and CDR2 as SYGVNS. Trimming shortened V by 3 bases and J by 3 bases, and 8 bases separated the two germline ends. CDR3 length: 13 residues. Written as DNA, the CDR3 is TGTGCCAGCAGTGACAGGGCTGACACTGAAGCTTTCTTT. It yields the protein CASSDRADTEAFF.

The chain couples TRBV7-6 to TRBJ1-5; a possible D gene is TRBD1 (5 bases). Trimming pared 1 base from V and 3 bases from J, leaving 10 bases between. The germline V gene has CDR1 SGHVS and CDR2 FNYEAQ. The CDR3 spans 15 residues. The CDR3 loop is CASSLVEGTNQPQHF. The CDR3 nucleotides read TGTGCCAGCAGCTTAGTCGAAGGGACCAATCAGCCCCAGCATTTT.

In its sample, this clonotype was seen many times. The chain carries TRBV6-5 and TRBJ2-3, with 10 bases fitting TRBD1. The junction had 3 bases not matched to a gene; V was cut back by 4 bases and J by 5 bases. Per the germline V gene, CDR1 is MNHEY and CDR2 is SVGAGI. This CDR3 is 14 amino acids long. In DNA, the CDR3 is TGTGCCAGCAGTTCGGGACAGGGGATAGATACGCAGTATTTT. Its protein product is CASSSGQGIDTQYF.

As for this clonotype: This may be a read error, as it is one base from a much larger clone. The V call is TRBV4-1, the J call TRBJ2-7; D call uncertain. Germline V lookup: CDR1 MGHRA, CDR2 YSYEKL. The CDR3 is made up of 14 amino acids. The CDR3 DNA sequence: TGCGCCAGCAGCCACCATGCGAGTGGGTACGGGCAGTACTTC. Its protein is CASSHHASGYGQYF.